This is a list of T cell receptor beta chains from one sample in a study of T cell responses to AZD1222 COVID-19 vaccine. The repertoire was sequenced with immunoSEQ multiplex PCR; TCRdb's copy has only in-frame clones and lacks some. The table lists around 120,000 clones, under 90% of them singletons, with almost 4.5% in the top ten. The sample here was peripheral blood, taken on day 0 of AZD1222 vaccination. The source of these receptors is an adult in good health. The CDR3 runs from the conserved cysteine through the conserved F or W.

>TRBV4-2|13|TRBJ2-7
CASSQVLWDEQYF
>TRBV25-1|15|TRBJ1-4
CASSDVGTYNEKLFF
>TRBV5-4|16|TRBJ1-1
CASSFHPGTGRTEAFF
>TRBV4-1|15|TRBJ2-1
CASSQSSGRIYEQFF
>TRBV6-2/TRBV6-3|13|TRBJ2-1
CASSPDLYNEQFF
>TRBV10-3|12|TRBJ1-1
CAISEDKSPAFF
>TRBV4-1|17|TRBJ2-1
CASRTLFGRGSYNEQFF
>TRBV19|18|TRBJ2-2
CASTPGLAGGTNTGELFF
>TRBV19|17|TRBJ1-2
CASSRTAGTGEDYGYTF
>TRBV11-2|16|TRBJ2-6
CASSHVGNSGANVLTF
>TRBV10-1|13|TRBJ1-2
CASRGRGWYGYTF
>TRBV21-1|13|TRBJ1-6
CAEGGRGDSPLHF
>TRBV6-6|16|TRBJ1-3
CASRPSGQLSGNTIYF
>TRBV9|14|TRBJ2-5
CASSVVSGQETQYF
>TRBV5-4|13|TRBJ2-7
CAGQAWGSYEQYF
>TRBV6-1|17|TRBJ1-2
CASSEAPRQSPNYGYTF
>TRBV5-3|13|TRBJ1-2
CARSLDRENGYTF
>TRBV5-1|17|TRBJ1-1
CASSLRGVGAGNTEAFF
>TRBV7-4|16|TRBJ1-5
CASSPWGWGASQPQHF
>TRBV27|16|TRBJ1-6
CASSLQGHSYNSPLHF
>TRBV7-2|13|TRBJ1-4
CASSNRNEEKLFF
>TRBV11-2|17|TRBJ1-3
CASSLPGGDGSGNTIYF
>TRBV29-1|13|TRBJ2-5
CSVDREIQETQYF
>TRBV7-9|13|TRBJ2-5
CASSLMDTETQYF
>TRBV29-1|12|TRBJ1-2
CTVNPGGYGYTF
>TRBV18|15|TRBJ1-4
CASSIQGVPDEKLFF
>TRBV30|14|TRBJ1-5
CAWSGNSLYQPQHF
>TRBV4-1|16|TRBJ2-7
CASSQAQGYSTYEQYF
>TRBV11-2|19|TRBJ2-6
CASSPRGGEGGSGANVLTF
>TRBV11-2|14|TRBJ1-2
CASSLVPGEYGYTF
>TRBV18|14|TRBJ2-5
CASSPRAQGETQYF
>TRBV6-2/TRBV6-3|15|TRBJ2-7
CASSYDTGPTREQYF
>TRBV18|16|TRBJ2-7
CASSPDSDRASNEQYF
>TRBV5-5|16|TRBJ2-1
CASSLWLAGSYNEQFF
>TRBV6-5|11|TRBJ1-1
CASRQGVGAFF
>TRBV18|15|TRBJ1-5
CASSPLGTTNQPQHF
>TRBV4-1|14|TRBJ2-7
CASSQGDRPYEQYF
>TRBV5-1|16|TRBJ2-1
CASSLNPREPYNEQFF
>TRBV2|12|TRBJ2-1
CASSDARDEQFF
>TRBV9|14|TRBJ1-1
CASSAGTMNTEAFF
>TRBV6-1|13|TRBJ1-6
CASSETDNSPLHF
>TRBV5-4|13|TRBJ2-3
CASSMFGTDTQYF
>TRBV4-1|16|TRBJ2-2
CASSQVGQPNTGELFF
>TRBV6-6|15|TRBJ2-3
CASSYGTGVSGTQYF
>TRBV25-1|14|TRBJ1-2
CASSEYTANYGYTF